These T cell receptor beta chains were read from a single sample in a study of immune characterization of retroperitoneal liposarcoma. TCRdb re-analysed the PCR reads in MiXCR, keeping a single row per CDR3 protein. This sample yields around 5,000 distinct CDR3 sequences, of which around a third are seen a single time; roughly 30% belongs to the top ten. Sequencing was done on a sample of tumor tissue. All receptors come from a female donor with retroperitoneal liposarcoma. CDR3s include the opening cysteine and the closing phenylalanine or tryptophan. D genes are given only for firm matches. Some rows have no size entry. The others give once, few or many, or a class for an expanded clone.

clone size | J gene | V gene | D gene | CDR3 DNA | CDR3 protein
once | TRBJ2-1 | TRBV7-6 | TRBD1 | TGTGCCAGCAGCCCGGACAGGGGTATGGGGGAGACCCAGTTCTTC | CASSPDRGMGETQFF
. | TRBJ2-7 | TRBV12-3/TRBV12-4 | TRBD2 | TGTGCCAGCAGCATTATAGCGGGAGGGTCCTACGAGCAGTACTTC | CASSIIAGGSYEQYF
. | TRBJ2-5 | TRBV14 | TRBD1 | TGTGCCAGCAGCCCTTACAGGGGGGAGACCCAGTACTTC | CASSPYRGETQYF
. | TRBJ2-5 | TRBV24-1 | TRBD1 | TGTGCCACCAGTGACCCGGGACAGGGTGAAGAGACCCAGTACTTC | CATSDPGQGEETQYF
. | TRBJ2-2 | TRBV4-2 | TRBD1 | TGTGCCAGCAGCCAAGACAGGGGGTTCAGCACCGGGGAGCTGTTTTTT | CASSQDRGFSTGELFF
many | TRBJ2-1 | TRBV18 | TRBD1 | TGTGCCAGCTCACGCGGACAGGGGCGGGAGAATGAGCAGTTCTTC | CASSRGQGRENEQFF
many | TRBJ2-5 | TRBV5-1 | TRBD1 | TGCGCCAGCAGCTTGGGGACAGGCAACCAAGAGACCCAGTACTTC | CASSLGTGNQETQYF
. | TRBJ1-2 | TRBV5-4 | . | TGTGCCAGCAGCTTAGGAAATCTGTCCCCCTACACCTTC | CASSLGNLSPYTF
medium-sized | TRBJ2-7 | TRBV6-1 | . | TGTGCCAGCAGTCCTTCCGCTTACTCCTACGAGCAGTACTTC | CASSPSAYSYEQYF
few | TRBJ2-1 | TRBV7-3 | TRBD1 | TGTGCCAGCAGCTTAAGACAGGGTATTTACAATGAGCAGTTCTTC | CASSLRQGIYNEQFF
many | TRBJ2-7 | TRBV5-8 | TRBD2 | TGTGCCAGCAGCCGTACGACTAGCGACTACGAGCAGTACTTC | CASSRTTSDYEQYF
once | TRBJ1-5 | TRBV12-3/TRBV12-4 | . | TGTGCCAGCAGCCCTGACAGTAGCAATCAGCCCCAGCATTTT | CASSPDSSNQPQHF
few | TRBJ1-2 | TRBV12-3/TRBV12-4 | TRBD1 | TGTGCCAGCACCGGGGGACAGGGCCCAAACTATGGCTACACCTTC | CASTGGQGPNYGYTF
medium-sized | TRBJ1-2 | TRBV5-6 | TRBD1 | TGTGCCAGCAGCTTCGATACAGGGGGCGCGGGCTACACCTTC | CASSFDTGGAGYTF
few | TRBJ2-3 | TRBV7-8 | . | TGTGCCAGCAGCTTGGCTGCTAAGGATACGCAGTATTTT | CASSLAAKDTQYF
. | TRBJ2-1 | TRBV27 | TRBD2 | TGTGCCAGCAGCCCTTGGACTAGCGGGGCGAGCAATGAGCAGTTCTTC | CASSPWTSGASNEQFF
. | TRBJ2-5 | TRBV12-3/TRBV12-4 | . | TGTGCCAGCAGTTTAGAAGTTCCGGAGACCCAGTACTTC | CASSLEVPETQYF
. | TRBJ2-1 | TRBV6-8 | TRBD2 | TGTGCCAGCAGTCCCACTAGCGGGAGGGCCGGTGAGCAGTTCTTC | CASSPTSGRAGEQFF
medium-sized | TRBJ2-7 | TRBV6-1 | . | TGTGCCAGCACTAAGGGACTCTCCTACGAGCAGTACTTC | CASTKGLSYEQYF
. | TRBJ2-3 | TRBV7-2 | . | TGTGCCAGCAGCTTTGGACAGAATAGAATCACAGATACGCAGTATTTT | CASSFGQNRITDTQYF
large | TRBJ2-3 | TRBV5-6 | . | TGTGCCAGCAGCTTAAGGCAGAGCAAGGATACGCAGTATTTT | CASSLRQSKDTQYF
medium-sized | TRBJ2-5 | TRBV6-1 | . | TGTGCCAGCAGTTATGTCCGGAACCAAGAGACCCAGTACTTC | CASSYVRNQETQYF
few | TRBJ2-3 | TRBV4-2 | . | TGTGCCAGCAGGGGAAGCACAGATACGCAGTATTTT | CASRGSTDTQYF
. | TRBJ2-2 | TRBV6-1 | TRBD1 | TGTGCCAGCAGGACCGGGACAGCTAACACCGGGGAGCTGTTTTTT | CASRTGTANTGELFF
many | TRBJ2-1 | TRBV27 | . | TGTGCCAGCAGTCCCCGGGACGGGGAAGAGACCCAGTTCTTC | CASSPRDGEETQFF
. | TRBJ1-4 | TRBV6-5 | . | TGTGCCAGCAGAATGACCCGTGCAACTAATGAAAAACTGTTTTTT | CASRMTRATNEKLFF
. | TRBJ2-1 | TRBV7-8 | . | TGTGCCAGCAGCCCACTCAACAGACCTAAGCTCGATGAGCAGTTCTTC | CASSPLNRPKLDEQFF
. | TRBJ2-7 | TRBV6-5 | . | TGTGCCAGCAGTTACTCCCCTGGGGGGGGCTACTCCTACGAGCAGTACTTC | CASSYSPGGGYSYEQYF
medium-sized | TRBJ2-1 | TRBV7-2 | TRBD2 | TGTGCCAGCAGCCCCTATTTGGGGAGGGCACCCCACAATGAGCAGTTCTTC | CASSPYLGRAPHNEQFF
. | TRBJ1-5 | TRBV5-6 | TRBD1 | TGTGCCAGCAGCTTGAGTGGACAGGGGGACTCTAGCAATCAGCCCCAGCATTTT | CASSLSGQGDSSNQPQHF
many | TRBJ2-7 | TRBV12-5 | . | TGTGCTAGTGGACTGACAAGCTACTACGAGCAGTACTTC | CASGLTSYYEQYF
many | TRBJ1-2 | TRBV6-1 | TRBD1 | TGTGCCAGCAGTCCCTGGGGGACAGGGGCCGGCTACACCTTC | CASSPWGTGAGYTF
medium-sized | TRBJ2-1 | TRBV7-6 | TRBD2 | TGTGCCAGCAGCACCTTAGCGGGAGCCTCCTACAATGAGCAGTTCTTC | CASSTLAGASYNEQFF
many | TRBJ2-7 | TRBV12-3/TRBV12-4 | TRBD2 | TGTGCCAGCAGTTTACTAGCGGGTTCCTACGAGCAGTACTTC | CASSLLAGSYEQYF
. | TRBJ2-7 | TRBV15 | TRBD1 | TGTGCCACCAGCAGAGGACGGGGACAGGGGCTATACGAGCAGTACTTC | CATSRGRGQGLYEQYF
. | TRBJ2-5 | TRBV30 | TRBD1 | TGTGCCTGGACTGGACAGGGCCAAGAGACCCAGTACTTC | CAWTGQGQETQYF
many | TRBJ2-4 | TRBV7-6 | . | TGTGCCAGCAGCCGGACCAACGGGGACATTCAGTACTTC | CASSRTNGDIQYF
. | TRBJ2-7 | TRBV27 | TRBD2 | TGTGCCAGCAGTTTATCCCTTCCGGGACTAGCGGATTACGAGCAGTACTTC | CASSLSLPGLADYEQYF
few | TRBJ2-2 | TRBV7-8 | . | TGTGCCAGCAGCTTAGTACAGGGCCCCGGGGAGCTGTTTTTT | CASSLVQGPGELFF